This is a list of T cell receptor beta chains from one sample in a study of T-cell reconstitution after alpha-beta-depleted transplantation in children. TCRdb re-analysed the PCR reads in MiXCR, keeping a single row per CDR3 protein. Of about 280,000 distinct CDR3 sequences listed, roughly 10% were seen once; the top ten hold 23%. The sample consisted of peripheral blood, taken 180 days after TCRalphabeta/CD19-depleted stem cell transplant. These receptor sequences come from a male patient between 2 and 15 years old who had a stem cell transplant for chronic granulomatous disease, so the T cells may come from the graft donor. Both conserved end residues are part of each CDR3. A D gene is named only where the DNA matches it firmly. Where a row states a size, it is once, few, many or the class of an expanded clone; other rows omit it.

D,V,J,size,CDR3,DNA
-,TRBV9,TRBJ1-6,many,CASSVGGGSPLHF,TGTGCCAGCAGCGTAGGGGGGGGTTCACCCCTCCACTTT
-,TRBV5-1,TRBJ2-2,many,CASSLVGTGELFF,TGCGCCAGCAGCTTGGTCGGCACCGGGGAGCTGTTTTTT
TRBD2,TRBV15,TRBJ2-2,many,CATSRDEAGVVTGELFF,TGTGCCACCAGCAGAGATGAGGCGGGGGTCGTCACCGGGGAGCTGTTTTTT
TRBD1,TRBV28,TRBJ2-3,many,CASSFPGQGTDTQYF,TGTGCCAGCAGCTTCCCGGGACAGGGCACAGATACGCAGTATTTT
TRBD2,TRBV20-1,TRBJ2-1,many,CSAAGLAGWYNEQFF,TGCAGTGCTGCCGGACTAGCGGGCTGGTACAATGAGCAGTTCTTC
-,TRBV7-9,TRBJ1-2,many,CASSFPGTGYTF,TGTGCCAGCAGCTTTCCAGGGACGGGCTACACCTTC
-,TRBV19,TRBJ1-5,many,CASSISEGSNQPQHF,TGTGCCAGTAGTATATCGGAGGGAAGCAATCAGCCCCAGCATTTT
TRBD2,TRBV30,TRBJ2-1,-,CAWSGLAGVTSSYNEQFF,TGTGCCTGGAGTGGACTAGCGGGAGTGACGAGCTCCTACAATGAGCAGTTCTTC
-,TRBV12-3/TRBV12-4,TRBJ2-3,many,CASSLRTYDTQYF,TGTGCCAGCAGTTTAAGAACGTACGATACGCAGTATTTT
-,TRBV12-3/TRBV12-4,TRBJ1-4,many,CASSATGKLFF,TGTGCCAGCAGTGCAACGGGAAAACTGTTTTTT
-,TRBV7-2,TRBJ2-7,many,CASSSPSYRAEQYF,TGTGCCAGCAGTTCACCTTCTTATAGGGCCGAGCAGTACTTC
-,TRBV12-3/TRBV12-4,TRBJ1-1,many,CASSLSQVEGEAFF,TGTGCCAGCAGTTTATCCCAGGTGGAGGGTGAAGCTTTCTTT
TRBD2,TRBV9,TRBJ2-1,many,CASSVLPFDLGGWTYNEQFF,TGTGCCAGCAGCGTACTCCCCTTCGATTTGGGAGGGTGGACCTACAATGAGCAGTTCTTC
-,TRBV27,TRBJ2-1,many,CASSLQGRYNEQFF,TGTGCCAGCAGTTTACAGGGGAGATACAATGAGCAGTTCTTC
-,TRBV7-9,TRBJ2-1,many,CASTPAAAGFPNEQFF,TGTGCCAGCACCCCCGCGGCGGCGGGATTCCCGAATGAGCAGTTCTTC
TRBD1,TRBV9,TRBJ1-5,few,CASSVSGGAGQPQHF,TGTGCCAGCAGCGTTTCAGGGGGCGCGGGTCAGCCCCAGCATTTT
-,TRBV12-3/TRBV12-4,TRBJ2-3,many,CASSPRQVATDTQYF,TGTGCCAGCAGTCCCCGACAGGTGGCCACAGATACGCAGTATTTT